The clone carrying this T cell receptor beta chain occurred many times. This sample stems from a study of T cells in Graves' hyperthyroidism and ophthalmopathy. This CDR3 contains 15 residues. After removal of 5 bases from V and 2 bases from J, the junction contained 6 bases not matched to a gene. The germline CDR1 and CDR2 sequences are MDHEN and SYDVKM. The CDR3 regions of TCR beta were amplified from RNA transcripts. The TCR CDR3 was amplified in a first-round RT-PCR using the HTBI primer set. TCRdb called the multiplex PCR reads again in MiXCR, with one record for every CDR3 protein. The sample lists 340,000 or so distinct CDR3 sequences, approximately 16% occurring once. Hyperthyroidism of Graves' type that showed no ophthalmopathy progression within 18 months was stable.

The chain is built from TRBV28 and TRBJ2-3; 8 bases align to TRBD1. The sequenced material came from blood. The clonotype comes from a man younger than 45 with Graves' hyperthyroidism. CDR3 in DNA: TGTGCCAGCAGTCGCCGGACAGGGTTCACAGATACGCAGTATTTT. Its protein product is CASSRRTGFTDTQYF.